The 27 T cell receptor beta chains presented below share a single source sample, sequenced in a study of blood T cells in healthy people across ages (dated by TCRdb to between 2014 and 2017). The library was prepared using 5' RACE. Sequencing was performed on an Illumina HiSeq 2500. The second PCR ran for about 7 to 11 cycles and used a J-beta primer mix along with a sample-barcoded 5' primer. The public reads were reprocessed in TCRdb via fastp at Q25 and MiXCR, keeping in-frame beta chains. Rows with one shared CDR3 protein collapse into an entry with the most common genes and DNA. Within this sample are fewer than 900,000 distinct CDR3 sequences, with roughly 35% of them counted one time only. The leading ten clones occupy 13% of the sample. The sequenced sample consisted of blood. The receptors stem from a man aged 18-30 years in good health.

This clonotype has at least ten counts. A clone one base away is much larger, so this may be a read error. CDR3 sequence reads: CSARGTGRGASYEQYF. Written as DNA, the CDR3 is TGCAGTGCTCGCGGGACAGGGCGTGGGGCCTCCTACGAGCAGTACTTC. The chain uses TRBV20-1 and TRBJ2-7; TRBD1 matches at 9 bases. J lost 0 bases, V lost 5 bases, and 11 bases had no gene match. Looked up from germline, CDR1 is DFQATT and CDR2 is SNEGSKA (reference sequence). The CDR3 is 16 amino acids.

The rearrangement uses TRBV20-1 and TRBJ2-6; possible D gene TRBD1, 5 bases. This CDR3 contains 15 residues. Germline CDR1 DFQATT, CDR2 SNEGSKA (reference sequence). Trimming removed 6 bases at V and 0 bases at J, with 12 bases between. The CDR3 bases are TGCAGTGCAGCCCGACAGTCCTCTGGGGCCAACGTCCTGACTTTC. Translating gives CSAARQSSGANVLTF.

The chain joins TRBV29-1 to TRBJ2-1; TRBD1 agrees at 7 bases. The J call may be mistaken, given a closer DNA end match to TRBJ2-7. Germline V gives CDR1 SQVTM, CDR2 ANQGSEA. This CDR3 is 16 amino acids long. CDR3 bases: TGCAGCGTTGAAGACGAGCCCGGGACAGCCTACAATGAGCAGTACTTC. Protein: CSVEDEPGTAYNEQYF.

This clonotype was observed a handful of times. The chain is built from TRBV12-3 or TRBV12-4 and TRBJ2-1, with D perhaps matching TRBD2 (6 bases). The germline V and J ends were trimmed by 7 bases and 6 bases, with 13 bases remaining between them. CDR3 length equals 13 residues. CDR3 sequence: CASILGTSNEQFF. DNA for the CDR3: TGTGCCAGCATCCTCGGGACTTCCAATGAGCAGTTCTTC.

This clonotype showed up just a few times. V usage is TRBV15 and J usage is TRBJ1-2, with TRBD1 matching over 12 bases. J was trimmed by 6 bases and V by 2 bases; bases with no gene match: 13. Germline-derived CDR1 and CDR2 are LNHNV and YYDKDF (reference sequence). CDR3 length: 18 amino acids. The CDR3: CATSRYRGQGAIDDGYTF. CDR3 nucleotide sequence: TGTGCCACCAGCAGATACCGGGGACAGGGGGCCATCGACGATGGCTACACCTTC.

V usage is TRBV4-2 and J usage is TRBJ2-1, with D maybe TRBD2 (5 bases). CDR3 size: 12 residues. The germline V gene has CDR1 LGHNA and CDR2 YNFKEQ. V was cut by 3 bases and J by 13 bases, with 13 bases left in between. This CDR3 reads CASSQDGETQFF. Written as DNA, the CDR3 is TGTGCCAGCAGCCAGGATGGGGAGACCCAGTTCTTC.

This clonotype occurred many times. V gene TRBV7-2 combines with J gene TRBJ1-2, with TRBD1 matching over 8 bases. The CDR3 runs 17 residues. Per the germline V gene, CDR1 is SGHTA and CDR2 is FQGNSA. Trimming took 4 bases from V and 7 from J; bases not matched to a gene: 17. In nucleotides, the CDR3 is TGTGCCAGCAGCTCTAGCCGATCGACCGGGACAGGTGGTGGCTACACCTTC. Protein sequence: CASSSSRSTGTGGGYTF.

The chain employs TRBV7-3 and TRBJ1-1; unclear D gene. The CDR3 contains 13 residues. With 3 bases removed from V and 8 bases from J, the gap between germline ends came to 13 bases. In germline, CDR1 is SGHTA, CDR2 FQGTGA. As DNA, the CDR3 is TGTGCCAGCAGCTTCGGGGTGGGTGCCGAAGCTTTCTTT. This codes for CASSFGVGAEAFF.

This clonotype has only a few counts. The chain uses TRBV29-1 and TRBJ1-2; D unclear. Trimming pared 0 bases from V and 2 bases from J, leaving 10 bases between. Germline CDR1 SQVTM, CDR2 ANQGSEA. The CDR3 spans 14 residues. CDR3 loop: CSVEEGGPNYGYTF. The CDR3 DNA reads as TGCAGCGTTGAAGAGGGCGGCCCAAACTATGGCTACACCTTC.

The rearrangement uses TRBV6-5 and TRBJ2-7; 7 positions agree with TRBD1. Germline trimming cut 6 bases from V and 7 bases from J; bases unmatched to any gene: 6. This CDR3 is built from 12 residues. CDR1 is MNHEY and CDR2 is SVGAGI in the germline V gene. The CDR3 DNA is TGTGCCAGCAGCAATTCAGGGGGAGAGCAGTACTTC. It translates to CASSNSGGEQYF.

The chain recombines TRBV4-1 with TRBJ2-5; TRBD2 might be the D (6 bases). Matching the DNA end better, TRBJ2-7 makes the J call doubtful. This CDR3 comprises 13 residues. In germline, CDR1 is MGHRA, CDR2 YSYEKL. The CDR3 region is CASSLPGASEQYF. The CDR3 nucleotides read TGCGCCAGCAGCCTCCCGGGAGCGAGCGAGCAGTACTTC.

This clonotype was seen only a few times. The V and J genes are TRBV5-1 and TRBJ2-3, with D hard to call. V lost 7 bases, J lost 0 bases, and 12 bases lay in between. CDR3 length equals 14 residues. Looked up from germline, CDR1 is SGHRS and CDR2 is YFSETQ. The CDR3 reads CASRPLQSTDTQYF. Written as DNA, the CDR3 is TGCGCCAGCCGGCCCCTCCAAAGCACAGATACGCAGTATTTT.

The rearrangement uses TRBV2 and TRBJ2-1, with 7 bases matching TRBD2. The junction had 6 bases not matched to a gene; V was cut back by 10 bases and J by 0 bases. Germline loops: CDR1 SNHLY, CDR2 FYNNEI. The CDR3 contains 14 residues. The CDR3 nucleotides read TGTGCCAACGCGGGGGAGAGCTCCTACAATGAGCAGTTCTTC. It yields the protein CANAGESSYNEQFF.

This clonotype was picked up a small number of times. The rearrangement uses TRBV27 and TRBJ1-5, with unresolved D. The ends were cut back, 2 bases at V and 4 bases at J, with 6 bases in the middle. From germline, CDR1 is MNHEY and CDR2 SMNVEV (reference sequence). The CDR3 totals 13 residues. The chain's CDR3 is CASSLNPNQPQHF. For the CDR3, the DNA is TGTGCCAGCAGTTTAAATCCGAATCAGCCCCAGCATTTT.

This clonotype was observed a handful of times. This chain connects TRBV29-1 to TRBJ2-3, with TRBD1 matching 8 bases. Germline V lookup: CDR1 SQVTM, CDR2 ANQGSEA. The CDR3 spans 13 residues. CDR3 residues: CQTGDSSTDTQYF. Here the CDR3 DNA reads TGCCAGACAGGGGACTCTAGCACAGATACGCAGTATTTT.

A single count supports this clonotype. The chain couples TRBV12-3 or TRBV12-4 to TRBJ2-1; 10 bases map to TRBD2. This CDR3 is 15 amino acids long. The V segment lost 5 bases and the J segment 8 bases; nucleotides outside the gene matches: 9. CDR3 region: CASSPPAGGPYEQFF. CDR3 in DNA: TGTGCCAGCAGTCCCCCAGCGGGGGGGCCCTATGAGCAGTTCTTC.

This clonotype was counted ten times or more. The J gene is TRBJ2-7, the V gene TRBV12-3 or TRBV12-4; either TRBD1 or TRBD2 may supply D (5 bases each). The CDR3 runs to 15 residues. The V gene lost 2 bases and the J gene lost 1 base, with 12 bases spanning the gap. The CDR3 spells CASSLRPGPSYEQYF. The CDR3 nucleotides are TGTGCCAGCAGTTTAAGACCGGGGCCATCCTACGAGCAGTACTTC.

The gene calls are TRBV14 and TRBJ1-6, with TRBD1 matching 7 bases. The ends lost 0 bases at V and 4 bases at J; junction bases unmatched: 3. This CDR3 has 16 amino acids. Germline-derived CDR1 and CDR2 are SGHDN and FVKESK. The CDR3 bases are TGTGCCAGCAGCCAAGAGGGCAGGGGGTATAATTCACCCCTCCACTTT. As protein: CASSQEGRGYNSPLHF.

The chain carries TRBV2 and TRBJ2-7, with D maybe TRBD1 (5 bases). The CDR3 is made up of 13 amino acids. The V gene lost 7 bases and the J gene lost 5 bases, with 15 bases spanning the gap. CDR1 and CDR2 from the germline V gene are SNHLY and FYNNEI. CDR3 residues: CASKATGIHEQYF. CDR3 sequence (DNA): TGTGCCAGCAAGGCAACAGGAATTCACGAGCAGTACTTC.

The genes are TRBV2 and TRBJ1-4; 9 nucleotides line up with TRBD1. Germline assignment: CDR1 SNHLY and CDR2 FYNNEI. Trimming at V came to 2 bases and at J to 8 bases, leaving 9 bases not matched to a gene. The CDR3 covers 16 residues. The CDR3 region is CASSERDRESHEKLFF. The CDR3 DNA sequence: TGTGCCAGCAGTGAAAGGGACAGGGAGAGTCACGAAAAACTGTTTTTT.

Worth noting for this clonotype: A clone one base away is much larger, so this may be a read error. This chain links TRBV11-2 with TRBJ2-5; 12 bases agree with TRBD2. CDR3 size: 15 residues. The ends lost 4 bases at V and 11 bases at J; junction bases unmatched: 11. Germline V CDR1 and CDR2: SGHAT, FQNNGV. CDR3 loop: CASSWTSGEYNEQYF. CDR3 DNA: TGTGCCAGCAGCTGGACTAGCGGGGAATACAATGAGCAGTACTTC. Together with reference TRBV11-2 and TRBJ2-5, the CDR3 gives the full variable domain: EAGVAQSPRYKIIEKRQSVAFWCNPISGHATLYWYQQILGQGPKLLIQFQNNGVVDDSQLPKDRFSAERLKGVDSTLKIQPAKLEDSAVYLCASSWTSGEYNEQYFGPGTRLLVL.

V gene TRBV29-1 combines with J gene TRBJ1-1; TRBD1 matches 8 bases. V was pared by 1 base and J by 5 bases, with 12 bases of the junction left unmatched. The CDR3 runs 16 residues. Germline values: CDR1 SQVTM, CDR2 ANQGSEA. CDR3 in amino acids: CSVEGIAGQGGTEAFF. CDR3 in DNA: TGCAGCGTTGAAGGCATCGCAGGACAGGGTGGAACTGAAGCTTTCTTT. The full variable domain, completed using reference TRBV29-1 and TRBJ1-1, is SAVISQKPSRDICQRGTSLTIQCQVDSQVTMMFWYRQQPGQSLTLIATANQGSEATYESGFVIDKFPISRPNLTFSTLTVSNMSPEDSSIYLCSVEGIAGQGGTEAFFGQGTRLTVV.

The V and J genes are TRBV18 and TRBJ2-7; a possible D gene is TRBD2 (5 bases). The CDR3 contains 14 residues. From germline, CDR1 is KGHSH and CDR2 LQKENI. CDR3 in amino acids: CATTGSAKNYEQYF. Here the CDR3 DNA reads TGTGCTACGACGGGGTCAGCAAAGAACTACGAGCAGTACTTC.

Only a few counts were recorded for this clonotype. The chain combines TRBV7-8 with TRBJ2-1; 8 bases fit TRBD2. The junction had 12 bases not matched to a gene; V was cut back by 4 bases and J by 7 bases. Germline CDR1 and CDR2: SGHVS and FQNEAQ. The CDR3 runs 16 residues. This CDR3 reads CASSSSPRGGLNEQFF. The CDR3 DNA sequence: TGTGCCAGCAGCTCATCCCCTCGGGGGGGATTGAATGAGCAGTTCTTC.

This clonotype has only a few counts. The rearrangement joins TRBV5-1 to TRBJ2-3; maybe TRBD1 (8 bases). This CDR3 comprises 15 residues. Germline lookup yields CDR1 SGHRS and CDR2 YFSETQ. Trimming shortened V by 3 bases and J by 4 bases, and 15 bases separated the two germline ends. This CDR3 is CASSSWTGRADTQYF. The CDR3 coding sequence is TGCGCCAGCAGCTCCTGGACAGGGAGGGCAGATACGCAGTATTTT. The variable domain in full, with the rest retrieved from reference TRBV5-1 and TRBJ2-3, is KAGVTQTPRYLIKTRGQQVTLSCSPISGHRSVSWYQQTPGQGLQFLFEYFSETQRNKGNFPGRFSGRQFSNSRSEMNVSTLELGDSALYLCASSSWTGRADTQYFGPGTRLTVL.

This clonotype was seen only a few times. The chain uses TRBV6-2 or TRBV6-3 and TRBJ2-3; no firm D call. Germline CDR1 reads MNHEY; CDR2 reads SVGEGT. Deletions cut 2 bases from V and 3 bases from J, with 9 bases between. The CDR3 length is 14 residues. This CDR3 is CASSYPSVTDTQYF. In DNA form, the CDR3 reads TGTGCCAGCAGTTACCCCTCGGTAACAGATACGCAGTATTTT.

This clonotype showed up many times. The V gene is TRBV27, the J gene TRBJ1-2; D unclear. V lost 6 bases, J lost 0 bases, and 11 bases lay in between. Germline lookup yields CDR1 MNHEY and CDR2 SMNVEV (reference sequence). The CDR3 is 14 amino acids. The CDR3 nucleotides read TGTGCCAGCAGCCTCTCCGGACCTAACTATGGCTACACCTTC. Translation gives CASSLSGPNYGYTF.